The 8 T cell receptor beta chains presented below share a single source sample, sequenced in a study of CD8 T cells in ankylosing spondylitis. Study findings and constraints: Characteristic, it appeared, of ankylosing spondylitis blood was a TCR beta motif of seven or eight highly homologous variants.

These receptors' targets are unknown. TCRdb re-called the 5' RACE reads with MiXCR, one entry per CDR3 protein. The sample holds roughly 300,000 distinct CDR3 sequences, around 8% seen once. The sequenced sample consisted of blood, either unsorted or a sorted T cell fraction (not recorded which). The receptors here all came from a male donor with ankylosing spondylitis.

The genes are TRBV5-5 and TRBJ2-1; D is perhaps TRBD1 or TRBD2 (5 bases each). Trimming left V 4 bases short and J 10 bases short, with 18 bases between. This CDR3 has 14 residues. CDR1 and CDR2 from the germline V gene are SGHKS and YYEKEE (reference sequence). CDR3 region: CASSIGSRGGEQFF. The CDR3 nucleotides read TGTGCCAGCAGCATAGGATCAAGGGGCGGGGAGCAGTTCTTC.

This clonotype was picked up a small number of times. The V gene is TRBV4-1, the J gene TRBJ2-1; D is perhaps TRBD1 (8 bases). The CDR3 has 17 residues. Trimming pared 3 bases from V and 1 base from J, leaving 16 bases between. Germline values: CDR1 MGHRA, CDR2 YSYEKL. CDR3 sequence reads: CASSQLGQGGSYNEQFF. CDR3 nucleotide sequence: TGCGCCAGCAGCCAGTTAGGACAGGGAGGGTCCTACAATGAGCAGTTCTTC.

This clonotype was seen a few times. The chain carries TRBV21-1 and TRBJ2-7; TRBD2 reflects the table's D call only, with no check against the DNA. TRBV21-1 is shown as a pseudogene. The CDR3 is made up of 15 amino acids. DNA for the CDR3: TGTGCCAGCAGCAAATTCCCCGGGACTAGGGACGAGCAGTACTTC. Protein product: CASSKFPGTRDEQYF.

This clonotype appeared a few times. The chain employs TRBV2 and TRBJ2-7; no reliable D call. Between the trimmed V and J ends, which lost 7 bases and 2 bases, there was a span of 6 bases. Looked up from germline, CDR1 is SNHLY and CDR2 is FYNNEI. The CDR3 length is 11 residues. This CDR3 reads CASIWTYEQYF. The CDR3 bases are TGTGCCAGCATCTGGACCTACGAGCAGTACTTC.

The table lists this clonotype with many counts. This sequence joins TRBV28 and TRBJ2-2; 7 bases agree with TRBD2. V trimming: 2 bases; J trimming: 6 bases; junction bases outside the gene matches: 15. The CDR3 covers 18 residues. CDR1 and CDR2 (germline): MDHEN, SYDVKM. The CDR3 sequence is CASSLRGWGGSGAGELFF. CDR3 nucleotide sequence: TGTGCCAGCAGTTTACGAGGATGGGGCGGGAGTGGAGCCGGGGAGCTGTTTTTT.

Ten or more counts support this clonotype. The chain is built from TRBV27 and TRBJ1-2, with a weak D call TRBD1 (5 bases). The CDR3 runs 15 residues. Germline CDR1 is MNHEY and CDR2 is SMNVEV (reference sequence). Trimming pared 5 bases from V and 7 bases from J, leaving 20 bases between. The CDR3 nucleotides are TGTGCCAGCAGTAGATGGGACGGGAGATCCTCTGGCTACACCTTC. Translating gives CASSRWDGRSSGYTF.

The chain uses TRBV7-2 and TRBJ2-7; 13 bases fit TRBD2. Germline V gives CDR1 SGHTA, CDR2 FQGNSA. The length of the CDR3 is 14 residues. Trimming removed 4 bases from V and 6 bases from J; junction bases left unmatched: 3. The CDR3 here is CASSSTSGRGEQYF. DNA for the CDR3: TGTGCCAGCAGCTCTACTAGCGGGAGGGGCGAGCAGTACTTC.

The V gene is TRBV18, the J gene TRBJ2-5, with a weak D call TRBD1 (6 bases). Looked up from germline, CDR1 is KGHSH and CDR2 is LQKENI. CDR3 length: 14 residues. V gave up 6 bases and J gave up 5 bases, with 16 bases separating them. The CDR3 region is CASSLTGLRETQYF. The CDR3 nucleotides read TGTGCCAGCTCGCTTACAGGGCTGAGGGAGACCCAGTACTTC.